These 24 T cell receptor beta chains were all obtained from the same sample, sequenced in a study of blood T cell repertoires in COVID-19. Generated by immunoSEQ multiplex PCR, the TCRdb table keeps only in-frame clones and is missing some. Of some 140,000 clones detected, roughly 80% appear once; the ten largest clones hold 4.5% to 6%. Sequenced input: PBMCs or T cells enriched from blood (not recorded which). These receptors originate from a man between 35 and 55 years old with acute COVID-19.

The chain recombines TRBV7-2 with TRBJ1-1, with unresolved D. The V gene's germline CDR1 is SGHTA and CDR2 FQGNSA. CDR3 size: 13 residues. Trimming removed 1 base at V and 1 base at J, with 4 bases between. DNA of the CDR3: TGTGCCAGCAGCTTAGGGAGGAACACTGAAGCTTTCTTT. This encodes CASSLGRNTEAFF. Variable domain in full (rest from reference TRBV7-2 and TRBJ1-1): GAGVSQSPSNKVTEKGKDVELRCDPISGHTALYWYRQSLGQGLEFLIYFQGNSAPDKSGLPSDRFSAERTGGSVSTLTIQRTQQEDSAVYLCASSLGRNTEAFFGQGTRLTVV.

The V gene is TRBV30, the J gene TRBJ1-6; TRBD1 might be the D (5 bases). The V and J ends lost 4 bases and 13 bases respectively, with 17 bases between them. This CDR3 has 13 residues. Germline V gives CDR1 GTSNPN, CDR2 SVGIG (reference sequence). CDR3 coding DNA: TGTGCCTGGAAGATCCAGGGTGCCGCGCCCCTCCACTTT. It specifies CAWKIQGAAPLHF. The variable domain in full, completed from reference TRBV30 and TRBJ1-6, reads SQTIHQWPATLVQPVGSPLSLECTVEGTSNPNLYWYRQAAGRGLQLLFYSVGIGQISSEVPQNLSASRPQDRQFILSSKKLLLSDSGFYLCAWKIQGAAPLHFGNGTRLTVT.

The V call is TRBV18, the J call TRBJ1-6; D perhaps matches TRBD1 (6 bases). The CDR3 runs to 15 residues. The germline gives CDR1 KGHSH, CDR2 LQKENI. V was shortened by 3 bases and J by 8 bases, with 14 bases between the two germline ends. CDR3 bases: TGTGCCAGCTCACCGACACAGGGTTTGGATTCACCCCTCCACTTT. The encoded protein is CASSPTQGLDSPLHF. Based on the CDR3 plus reference TRBV18 and TRBJ1-6, the full variable domain is NAGVMQNPRHLVRRRGQEARLRCSPMKGHSHVYWYRQLPEEGLKFMVYLQKENIIDESGMPKERFSAEFPKEGPSILRIQQVVRGDSAAYFCASSPTQGLDSPLHFGNGTRLTVT.

The genes are TRBV7-6 and TRBJ2-1, with 10 positions matching TRBD2. Germline lookup yields CDR1 SGHVS and CDR2 FNYEAQ. The CDR3 covers 15 residues. V shed 1 base, J shed 4 bases, and the junction held 1 base outside the gene matches. CDR3 bases: TGTGCCAGCAGCTTAGGTAGCGGGGGGTACAATGAGCAGTTCTTC. Translated, it gives CASSLGSGGYNEQFF.

The rearrangement uses TRBV7-2 and TRBJ2-7; 8 nucleotides line up with TRBD2. The CDR3 extends over 15 amino acids. Germline CDR1 SGHTA, CDR2 FQGNSA. V gave up 1 base and J gave up 2 bases; unmatched junction bases: 4. The chain's CDR3 is CASSLGGRSAYEQYF. CDR3 in DNA: TGTGCCAGCAGCTTAGGCGGGAGGTCCGCCTACGAGCAGTACTTC.

The sample holds a few counts of this clone. The rearrangement uses TRBV28 and TRBJ2-7, with 7 bases identical to TRBD2. CDR1 and CDR2 (germline): MDHEN, SYDVKM. The CDR3 loop spans 13 amino acids. The trim removed 2 bases at V and 4 bases at J, leaving 2 bases unmatched. The CDR3 protein is CASSLAGAYEQYF. The CDR3 bases are TGTGCCAGCAGTTTAGCGGGAGCATACGAGCAGTACTTC. Full variable domain (missing parts from reference TRBV28 and TRBJ2-7): DVKVTQSSRYLVKRTGEKVFLECVQDMDHENMFWYRQDPGLGLRLIYFSYDVKMKEKGDIPEGYSVSREKKERFSLILESASTNQTSMYLCASSLAGAYEQYFGPGTRLTVT.

This chain joins TRBV6-5 and TRBJ2-7; TRBD2 aligns across 7 bases. The germline V gene has CDR1 MNHEY and CDR2 SVGAGI. The trim removed 2 bases at V and 4 bases at J, leaving 5 bases unmatched. The CDR3 runs 14 residues. The CDR3 region has the DNA TGTGCCAGCAGTTACGGCAGGGAGGGATACGAGCAGTACTTC. Protein sequence: CASSYGREGYEQYF.

J is TRBJ2-7 and V is TRBV5-1; TRBD1 matches at 7 bases. The CDR3 spans 15 residues. Germline CDR1 and CDR2: SGHRS and YFSETQ. Trimming removed 0 bases from V and 5 bases from J; junction bases left unmatched: 8. The CDR3 reads CASSLDSGTENEQYF. As DNA, the CDR3 is TGCGCCAGCAGCTTGGACTCCGGGACAGAGAACGAGCAGTACTTC.

J is TRBJ2-3 and V is TRBV27; 11 bases are a match to TRBD2. Trimming removed 8 bases from V and 3 bases from J; junction bases left unmatched: 7. This CDR3 has 15 residues. Looked up from germline, CDR1 is MNHEY and CDR2 is SMNVEV (reference sequence). CDR3 residues: CASSETSGITDTQYF. The CDR3 nucleotides read TGTGCCAGCTCAGAGACTAGCGGGATAACAGATACGCAGTATTTT.

The V call is TRBV25-1, the J call TRBJ2-1; tentatively, D is TRBD1 (5 bases). Germline loops: CDR1 MGHDK, CDR2 SYGVNS. The CDR3 spans 15 residues. Trimming shortened V by 3 bases and J by 8 bases, and 17 bases separated the two germline ends. CDR3 nucleotides: TGTGCCAGCAGTGACCCCTCTGGCAGGGCTCATGAGCAGTTCTTC. Amino acid sequence: CASSDPSGRAHEQFF.

The rearrangement links TRBV7-9 to TRBJ2-7; D ambiguous. Germline assignment: CDR1 SEHNR and CDR2 FQNEAQ (reference sequence). The V gene lost 2 bases and the J gene lost 4 bases, with 9 bases spanning the gap. The CDR3 is 13 amino acids. The CDR3 DNA is TGTGCCAGCAGCTTAAACGGCGGATACGAGCAGTACTTC. This codes for CASSLNGGYEQYF.

This rearrangement joins TRBV28 to TRBJ2-1; maybe TRBD1 (6 bases). Germline CDR1 reads MDHEN; CDR2 reads SYDVKM. The CDR3 is 15 residues long. Deletions cut 6 bases from V and 7 bases from J, with 19 bases between. The CDR3 is CASSSMGQVVNEQFF. DNA for the CDR3: TGTGCCAGCAGCTCTATGGGACAAGTGGTAAATGAGCAGTTCTTC.

The chain recombines TRBV18 with TRBJ2-2; 8 nucleotides match TRBD1. Germline V gene sequence: CDR1 KGHSH, CDR2 LQKENI. V lost 0 bases to trimming and J lost 0 bases; unmatched junction nucleotides: 6. The length of the CDR3 is 18 residues. CDR3 nucleotides: TGTGCCAGCTCACCACCTTCGACAGGGGCCTCGAACACCGGGGAGCTGTTTTTT. It is translated as CASSPPSTGASNTGELFF.

V is TRBV7-9 and J is TRBJ2-1, with D uncertain. Germline CDR1 and CDR2: SEHNR and FQNEAQ (reference sequence). The CDR3 extends over 11 amino acids. Trimming removed 10 bases at V and 0 bases at J, with 4 bases between. CDR3 DNA: TGTGCCATCCTCTCCTACAATGAGCAGTTCTTC. Translation gives CAILSYNEQFF.

The sample holds one count of this clone. The chain employs TRBV5-4 and TRBJ2-5, with 8 bases fitting TRBD1. The CDR3 runs 13 residues. Germline trimming cut 4 bases from V and 4 bases from J; bases unmatched to any gene: 3. Germline V gene data show CDR1 as SGHNT and CDR2 as YYREEE (reference sequence). The CDR3 sequence: CASSVTGGETQYF. The DNA for the CDR3 is TGTGCCAGCAGCGTTACAGGGGGAGAGACCCAGTACTTC.

The chain couples TRBV2 to TRBJ1-1, with 9 nucleotides matching TRBD1. The CDR3 spans 13 residues. Germline trimming cut 5 bases from V and 3 bases from J; bases unmatched to any gene: 1. Germline V gives CDR1 SNHLY, CDR2 FYNNEI. The CDR3 DNA sequence: TGTGCCAGCAGTTGGACAGGGGACACTGAAGCTTTCTTT. This translates into CASSWTGDTEAFF.

The chain has TRBV6-5 and TRBJ2-3, with D possibly being TRBD1 (5 bases). Germline values: CDR1 MNHEY, CDR2 SVGAGI. The V gene lost 8 bases and the J gene lost 1 base, with 10 bases spanning the gap. The CDR3 length is 13 residues. In DNA form, the CDR3 reads TGTGCCAGCTTGGACACCCGCACAGATACGCAGTATTTT. This encodes CASLDTRTDTQYF.

The genes are TRBV5-1 and TRBJ1-1, with D perhaps matching TRBD1 (5 bases). The germline CDR1 and CDR2 sequences are SGHRS and YFSETQ. Between the trimmed V and J ends, which lost 0 bases and 5 bases, there was a span of 11 bases. The CDR3 is 14 residues long. The chain's CDR3 is CASSLGGAETEAFF. The CDR3 DNA sequence: TGCGCCAGCAGCTTGGGTGGGGCAGAGACTGAAGCTTTCTTT.

This sequence joins TRBV5-6 and TRBJ1-3; D call uncertain. This CDR3 comprises 14 residues. The ends were cut back, 4 bases at V and 8 bases at J, with 16 bases in the middle. The germline gives CDR1 SGHDT, CDR2 YYEEEE. CDR3 sequence reads: CASSLRAGRDTIYF. Written as DNA, the CDR3 is TGTGCCAGCAGCCTCCGGGCCGGGAGGGACACCATATATTTT. The full variable domain, its missing parts supplied by reference TRBV5-6 and TRBJ1-3, is DAGVTQSPTHLIKTRGQQVTLRCSPKSGHDTVSWYQQALGQGPQFIFQYYEEEERQRGNFPDRFSGHQFPNYSSELNVNALLLGDSALYLCASSLRAGRDTIYFGEGSWLTVV.

The V call is TRBV11-2, the J call TRBJ2-3, with TRBD1 as a possible D gene (5 bases). Germline V gives CDR1 SGHAT, CDR2 FQNNGV. Trimming took off 5 bases at V and 3 bases at J, with 24 bases between the two ends. The CDR3 sequence is 18 residues long. CDR3 sequence: CASSKTGGANRRTDTQYF. Written as DNA, the CDR3 is TGTGCCAGCAGCAAAACCGGTGGTGCGAACAGGAGAACAGATACGCAGTATTTT.

The chain is built from TRBV30 and TRBJ2-1; unclear D gene. The ends were cut back, 2 bases at V and 3 bases at J, with 11 bases in the middle. CDR1 and CDR2 (germline): GTSNPN, SVGIG (reference sequence). The CDR3 is made up of 14 amino acids. The CDR3 nucleotides read TGTGCCTGGAGTTTCCGCGGCAACTACAATGAGCAGTTCTTC. It specifies CAWSFRGNYNEQFF.

This chain links TRBV2 with TRBJ1-6, with 8 bases lining up with TRBD1. Germline V gene sequence: CDR1 SNHLY, CDR2 FYNNEI. Trimming cost V 8 bases and J 7 bases; bases outside gene matches: 7. The CDR3 is 14 residues long. Written as DNA, the CDR3 is TGTGCCAGCTCTTGGGACAGGCGGAATTCACCCCTCCACTTT. Translated: CASSWDRRNSPLHF.

V usage is TRBV9 and J usage is TRBJ2-1, with 8 positions matching TRBD2. Germline V gene lookup returns CDR1 SGDLS and CDR2 YYNGEE. This CDR3 has 14 residues. Unmatched junction bases numbered 5, after V lost 4 bases and J lost 5 bases. The CDR3 loop is CASSSGLGHNEQFF. The CDR3 region has the DNA TGTGCCAGCAGCTCGGGACTAGGGCACAATGAGCAGTTCTTC.

A few counts support this clone. The chain is built from TRBV2 and TRBJ2-1; TRBD2 matches 8 bases. Germline CDR1 reads SNHLY; CDR2 reads FYNNEI. This CDR3 comprises 13 residues. Trimming cost V 8 bases and J 5 bases; bases outside gene matches: 5. The CDR3 bases are TGTGCCAGCGCGGCGGGGGGTAACAATGAGCAGTTCTTC. Protein: CASAAGGNNEQFF.